The rows below give T cell receptor beta chains drawn from one sample of a study of T cell changes during pregnancy in multiple sclerosis. The method was immunoSEQ multiplex PCR; TCRdb's version includes in-frame clones alone and lacks a portion of them. The sample yields 85,000 to 90,000 clones, 94% seen once. Source: peripheral blood, taken after pregnancy. The receptors shown here come from a female donor in good health, enrolled as a control in a pregnancy study. CDR3s include the opening cysteine and the closing phenylalanine or tryptophan. The D gene is left open where the match is weak. Size is stated for part of the rows, as once, few or many counts, or as a class when the clone is expanded.

cdr3_nt cdr3_aa j_call d_call clone_size v_call
TGTGCCAGCAGTTTAAGGGGTGAGACCCAGTACTTC CASSLRGETQYF TRBJ2-5 - - TRBV27
TGTGCCAGCAGTGAAATGACAGCGATTTTGGGTGCGGATGAGCAGTTCTTC CASSEMTAILGADEQFF TRBJ2-1 - - TRBV6-1
TGTGCCAGCAGTGAATTTCAGGGCCCTCTAACAGATACGCAGTATTTT CASSEFQGPLTDTQYF TRBJ2-3 - - TRBV2
TGCGCCAGCAGCCAAGAGCCGGGCGGCGGAGGAAACACTGAAGCTTTCTTT CASSQEPGGGGNTEAFF TRBJ1-1 - - TRBV4-1
TGTGCCAGTAGCGGGAGTGTCGGAGAGACCCAGTACTTC CASSGSVGETQYF TRBJ2-5 TRBD2 - TRBV2
TGTGCCAGCAGTTTCTCGAGTTCTCCGGAGACCCAGTACTTC CASSFSSSPETQYF TRBJ2-5 - - TRBV27
TGTGCCAGCAGCCGAGGGACAGGGGAAAATCAGCCCCAGCATTTT CASSRGTGENQPQHF TRBJ1-5 TRBD1 - TRBV6-5
TGCGCCAGCAGCTTGGCCCAGGGGGCGACCCCTCTTTATGGCTACACCTTC CASSLAQGATPLYGYTF TRBJ1-2 TRBD1 once TRBV5-1
TGTGCCAGCAGTGAACCGGGACAGGGATGGACTGAAGCTTTCTTT CASSEPGQGWTEAFF TRBJ1-1 TRBD1 few TRBV2
TGTGCCAGCAGCCGACAGGCTGGGGCCAACGTCCTGACTTTC CASSRQAGANVLTF TRBJ2-6 - - TRBV2
TGTGCCAGCAGTTTCAGGGGGCTTGACGGGGAGCTGTTTTTT CASSFRGLDGELFF TRBJ2-2 TRBD1 - TRBV28
TGTGCCAGCAGCTGGGACACAGGGTGGGTTGAGCAGTACTTC CASSWDTGWVEQYF TRBJ2-7 - - TRBV7-8
TGCGCCAGCAGCTTGGGACAGGGGGACCGGGAGACCCAGTACTTC CASSLGQGDRETQYF TRBJ2-5 TRBD1 - TRBV5-1
TGTGCCAGCAGCCCTAGCCTTTCCGCCCCCACACACAATGAGCAGTTCTTC CASSPSLSAPTHNEQFF TRBJ2-1 - - TRBV7-9
TGTGCCAGCAGCTTACGCAGGGTCTATGGCTACACCTTC CASSLRRVYGYTF TRBJ1-2 - - TRBV5-6
TGTGCCAGCAGTTTATTTGTCTCCAGGGGGCTCCCCTATGGCTACACCTTC CASSLFVSRGLPYGYTF TRBJ1-2 TRBD1 once TRBV28
TGTGCCAGCAGTCAAAGGTCCTACAGGGGAGACATTCAGTACTTC CASSQRSYRGDIQYF TRBJ2-4 TRBD1 - TRBV2
TGTGCCAGCAGAAATAGGGGTAAAGAGACCCAGTACTTC CASRNRGKETQYF TRBJ2-5 - - TRBV7-8
TGTGCCAGCAGCTTAGCGGACTTAGGGAAGCCCCAGCATTTT CASSLADLGKPQHF TRBJ1-5 - - TRBV7-8
TGTGCCAGCAGCCAATCCTCACCGGGACTAGCGGTCCAAGAGACCCAGTACTTC CASSQSSPGLAVQETQYF TRBJ2-5 TRBD2 - TRBV4-2
TGTGCCAGCAGCCTTACTAGCGGGACGTACAATGAGCAGTTCTTC CASSLTSGTYNEQFF TRBJ2-1 TRBD2 - TRBV9
TGTGCCAGCAGCCCTCGACAGATTAACTATGGCTACACCTTC CASSPRQINYGYTF TRBJ1-2 - - TRBV28
TGTGCCAGCAGCGCGGATCCGGGACTAGCGGGAGGGGCCGAGCAGTACTTC CASSADPGLAGGAEQYF TRBJ2-7 TRBD2 - TRBV9
TGCAGCGCACCCGTCAGGGCAGATACGCAGTATTTT CSAPVRADTQYF TRBJ2-3 - - TRBV29-1
TGTGCCAGCAGCCTCAGCCCCGAGACAGGGGACCCCTACGAGCAGTACTTC CASSLSPETGDPYEQYF TRBJ2-7 TRBD1 - TRBV4-2
TGTGCCAGCAATCGGGAAACTAATGAAAAACTGTTTTTT CASNRETNEKLFF TRBJ1-4 - - TRBV6-1
TGTGCTAGTGGTGGTGTAGGGGACACTGAAGCTTTCTTT CASGGVGDTEAFF TRBJ1-1 - - TRBV12-5